The 2 T cell receptor beta chains reported below all come from one sample, sequenced in a study of T cell responses to AZD1222 COVID-19 vaccine. Method: immunoSEQ multiplex PCR; TCRdb's copy keeps in-frame clones and lacks some. Among some 150,000 clones listed, around 89% were seen once. Sequences were derived from peripheral blood, sampled 28 days after the second AZD1222 dose. These receptors came from an adult who received the AZD1222 COVID-19 vaccine.

The chain employs TRBV5-4 and TRBJ2-1, with D uncertain. This CDR3 comprises 16 residues. V shed 4 bases and J shed 3 bases, with 17 bases lying between them. CDR1 is SGHNT, CDR2 YYREEE, per germline (reference sequence). As DNA, the CDR3 is TGTGCCAGCAGCCCATACTCCGCTTCTGTCTACAATGAGCAGTTCTTC. It codes for CASSPYSASVYNEQFF.

This clone appeared once. The gene calls are TRBV11-3 and TRBJ2-2; 9 bases are shared with TRBD2. Germline V gene sequence: CDR1 SGHNT, CDR2 YENEEA. V shed 8 bases and J 5 bases; nucleotides not matched to a gene: 9. The CDR3 extends over 15 amino acids. The CDR3 DNA reads TGTGCCAGCGTATCGCGGGGGGGGCGTACCGGGGAGCTGTTTTTT. Amino acids: CASVSRGGRTGELFF.